Here is one T cell receptor (beta chain) with its context. These data are taken from a study of T-cell memory formation after mild COVID-19. Study details: TCR clusters were largely donor specific.

The CDR3 has 12 amino acids. Germline lookup yields CDR1 MNHEY and CDR2 SVGEGT. Trimming took off 3 bases at V and 5 bases at J, with 5 bases between the two ends. MiXCR was run by TCRdb on the 5' RACE reads, yielding one entry per CDR3 protein. The profile shows under 450,000 distinct CDR3 sequences, about 15% of them singletons. The source material was PBMCs or a T cell subset sorted from them (not recorded which). The TCR was taken from a man aged 18 to 29 who had mild COVID-19 (a few samples of this study predate the infection). Cell type and time point are not known. V usage is TRBV6-2 or TRBV6-3 and J usage is TRBJ1-5; no definite D call. CDR3 in amino acids: CASSYEDQPQHF. CDR3 bases: TGTGCCAGCAGTTATGAGGATCAGCCCCAGCATTTT.